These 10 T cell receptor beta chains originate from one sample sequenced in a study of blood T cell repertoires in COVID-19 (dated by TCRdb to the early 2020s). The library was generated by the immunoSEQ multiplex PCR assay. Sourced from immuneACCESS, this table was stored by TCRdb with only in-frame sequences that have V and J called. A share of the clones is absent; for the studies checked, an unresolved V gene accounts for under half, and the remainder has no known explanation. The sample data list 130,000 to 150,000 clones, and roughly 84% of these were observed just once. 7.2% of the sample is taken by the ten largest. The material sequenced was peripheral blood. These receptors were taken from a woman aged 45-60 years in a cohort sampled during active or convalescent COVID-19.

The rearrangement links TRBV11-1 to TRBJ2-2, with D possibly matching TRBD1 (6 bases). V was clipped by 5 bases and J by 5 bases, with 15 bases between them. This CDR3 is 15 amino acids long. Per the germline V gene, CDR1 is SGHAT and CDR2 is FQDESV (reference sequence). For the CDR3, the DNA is TGTGCCAGCAGCCCTAGAACCACAGGGACCGGGGAGCTGTTTTTT. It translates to CASSPRTTGTGELFF.

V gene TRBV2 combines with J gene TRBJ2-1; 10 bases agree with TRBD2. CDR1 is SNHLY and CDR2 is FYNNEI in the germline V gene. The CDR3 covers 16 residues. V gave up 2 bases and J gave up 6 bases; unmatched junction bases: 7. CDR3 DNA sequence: TGTGCCAGCAGTGAAATGGTAACTAGCGGGGTCAATGAGCAGTTCTTC. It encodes CASSEMVTSGVNEQFF.

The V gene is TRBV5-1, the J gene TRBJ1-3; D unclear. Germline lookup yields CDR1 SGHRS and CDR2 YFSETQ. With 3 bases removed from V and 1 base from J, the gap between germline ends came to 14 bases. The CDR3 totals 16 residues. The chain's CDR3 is CASSSGSAASGNTIYF. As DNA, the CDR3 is TGCGCCAGCAGCTCGGGGAGCGCGGCTTCTGGAAACACCATATATTTT.

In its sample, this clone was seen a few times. This chain's CDR3 is CASSQVWQGNSPLHF. In DNA, the CDR3 is TGCGCCAGCAGCCAAGTCTGGCAGGGCAACTCACCCCTCCACTTT. The chain links TRBV4-3 to TRBJ1-6; tentative D call: TRBD1 (5 bases). The germline gives CDR1 LGHNA, CDR2 YSLEER. The V gene lost 1 base and the J gene lost 10 bases, with 14 bases spanning the gap. The CDR3 spans 15 residues.

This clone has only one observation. CDR3 sequence (DNA): TGTGCCAGTAGTATGGATACGCGGGGGGGATACAATGAGCAGTTCTTC. Its protein is CASSMDTRGGYNEQFF. V usage is TRBV19 and J usage is TRBJ2-1; TRBD2 matches 9 bases. V was pared by 3 bases and J by 4 bases, with 7 bases of the junction left unmatched. Germline V gene lookup returns CDR1 LNHDA and CDR2 SQIVND (reference sequence). The CDR3 extends over 16 amino acids.

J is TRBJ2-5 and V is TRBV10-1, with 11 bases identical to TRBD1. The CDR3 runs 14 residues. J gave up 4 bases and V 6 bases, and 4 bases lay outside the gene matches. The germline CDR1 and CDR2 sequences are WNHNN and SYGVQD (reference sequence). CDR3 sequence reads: CASRDRGLVETQYF. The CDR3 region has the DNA TGCGCCAGCAGGGACAGGGGGCTAGTAGAGACCCAGTACTTC.

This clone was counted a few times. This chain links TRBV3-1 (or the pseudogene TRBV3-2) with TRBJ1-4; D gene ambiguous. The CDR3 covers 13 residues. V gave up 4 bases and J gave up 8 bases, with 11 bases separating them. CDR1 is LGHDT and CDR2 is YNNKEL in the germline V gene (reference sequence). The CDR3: CASSPTGTEKLFF. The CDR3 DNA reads TGTGCCAGCAGCCCAACGGGAACCGAAAAACTGTTTTTT.

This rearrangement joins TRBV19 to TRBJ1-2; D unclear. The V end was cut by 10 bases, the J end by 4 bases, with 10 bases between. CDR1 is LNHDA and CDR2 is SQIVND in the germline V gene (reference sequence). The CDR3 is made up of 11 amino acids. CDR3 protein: CAITEGYGYTF. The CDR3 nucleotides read TGTGCCATCACGGAGGGCTATGGCTACACCTTC.

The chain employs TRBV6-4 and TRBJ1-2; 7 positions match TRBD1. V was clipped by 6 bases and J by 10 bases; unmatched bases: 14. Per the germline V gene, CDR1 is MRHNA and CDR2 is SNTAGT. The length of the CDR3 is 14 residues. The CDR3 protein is CASSARQGGIDYTF. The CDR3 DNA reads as TGTGCCAGCAGCGCAAGACAGGGCGGTATCGACTACACCTTC.

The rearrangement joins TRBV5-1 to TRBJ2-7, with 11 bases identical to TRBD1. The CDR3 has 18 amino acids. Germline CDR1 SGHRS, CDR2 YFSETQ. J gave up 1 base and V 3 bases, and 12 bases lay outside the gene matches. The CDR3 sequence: CASSYSTSGTGGSYEQYF. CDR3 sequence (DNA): TGCGCCAGCAGCTATTCCACCTCCGGGACAGGGGGTTCCTACGAGCAGTACTTC. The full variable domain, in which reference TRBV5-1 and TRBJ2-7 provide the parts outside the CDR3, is KAGVTQTPRYLIKTRGQQVTLSCSPISGHRSVSWYQQTPGQGLQFLFEYFSETQRNKGNFPGRFSGRQFSNSRSEMNVSTLELGDSALYLCASSYSTSGTGGSYEQYFGPGTRLTVT.